These 22 T cell receptor beta chains originate from one sample sequenced in a study of T cell changes during pregnancy in multiple sclerosis. Sequenced by immunoSEQ multiplex PCR; TCRdb stores in-frame clones only, minus some. The data hold approximately 70,000 clones, with approximately 95% observed a single time. The material was CD4+ T cells from peripheral blood mononuclear cells, obtained after pregnancy. The receptors derive from a female donor with multiple sclerosis, enrolled in a pregnancy study.

The chain joins TRBV19 to TRBJ2-7; a possible D gene is TRBD1 (6 bases). This CDR3 has 12 residues. The V gene's germline CDR1 is LNHDA and CDR2 SQIVND (reference sequence). V lost 5 bases and J lost 5, with 10 bases in between. CDR3 protein: CASSRTENEQYF. In DNA form, the CDR3 reads TGTGCCAGTAGTCGGACAGAAAACGAGCAGTACTTC.

This sequence joins TRBV28 and TRBJ2-6, with TRBD2 as a possible D gene (6 bases). V dropped 10 bases and J dropped 4 bases, with 14 bases sitting between them. The CDR3 is made up of 14 amino acids. Germline-derived CDR1 and CDR2 are MDHEN and SYDVKM. CDR3 in DNA: TGTGCCATCCCCCGGGAGCCCGGGGCCAACGTCCTGACTTTC. Translating gives CAIPREPGANVLTF. Full variable domain (missing parts from reference TRBV28 and TRBJ2-6): DVKVTQSSRYLVKRTGEKVFLECVQDMDHENMFWYRQDPGLGLRLIYFSYDVKMKEKGDIPEGYSVSREKKERFSLILESASTNQTSMYLCAIPREPGANVLTFGAGSRLTVL.

The chain links TRBV4-2 to TRBJ1-4, with unresolved D. CDR1 and CDR2 from the germline V gene are LGHNA and YNFKEQ. V was cut by 2 bases and J by 1 base, with 14 bases left in between. The CDR3 length is 17 residues. CDR3 amino acids: CASSQSISPVTNEKLFF. The CDR3 bases are TGTGCCAGCAGCCAATCCATCTCGCCGGTAACTAATGAAAAACTGTTTTTT.

J is TRBJ2-7 and V is TRBV28, with unresolved D. The CDR3 has 12 residues. Germline assignment: CDR1 MDHEN and CDR2 SYDVKM. Deletions cut 4 bases from V and 4 bases from J, with 8 bases between. This chain's CDR3 is CASSWASYEQYF. The CDR3 coding sequence is TGTGCCAGCAGTTGGGCATCTTACGAGCAGTACTTC.

This chain links TRBV6-6 with TRBJ2-1; 10 bases are a match to TRBD2. From germline, CDR1 is MNHNY and CDR2 SVGAGI (reference sequence). The CDR3 is 15 amino acids. The trim removed 0 bases at V and 9 bases at J, leaving 5 bases unmatched. The CDR3 DNA sequence: TGTGCCAGCAGTTACTCCCCAGCGGGAGGGGGTGAGCAGTTCTTC. Residues: CASSYSPAGGGEQFF.

The chain couples TRBV27 to TRBJ2-3; the match to TRBD2 covers 12 bases. Looked up from germline, CDR1 is MNHEY and CDR2 is SMNVEV (reference sequence). This CDR3 region has 17 residues. V dropped 0 bases and J dropped 3; count of bases not matched to a gene: 4. DNA of the CDR3: TGTGCCAGCAGTTTATCGAGAACTAGCGGGAGGACAGATACGCAGTATTTT. Its protein product is CASSLSRTSGRTDTQYF.

V and J are TRBV29-1 and TRBJ2-7; D may be TRBD1 (6 bases). This CDR3 region has 13 residues. V was trimmed by 5 bases and J by 4 bases, leaving 15 bases between them. Germline CDR1 and CDR2: SQVTM and ANQGSEA. The DNA of the CDR3 is TGCAGCGTTCTATGGGGCCAGGGGTACGAGCAGTACTTC. Translating it yields CSVLWGQGYEQYF.

The J gene is TRBJ1-2, the V gene TRBV7-2; possibly TRBD1 for D (6 bases). This CDR3 has 12 amino acids. Germline V lookup: CDR1 SGHTA, CDR2 FQGNSA. V shed 6 bases and J shed 4 bases, with 9 bases lying between them. CDR3 protein: CASSWDTYGYTF. The CDR3 DNA follows: TGTGCCAGCAGTTGGGACACCTATGGCTACACCTTC.

V usage is TRBV5-6 and J usage is TRBJ2-7, with 8 bases fitting TRBD1. This CDR3 contains 16 residues. Germline V lookup: CDR1 SGHDT, CDR2 YYEEEE. Unmatched junction bases numbered 14, after V lost 3 bases and J lost 6 bases. CDR3 in amino acids: CASSWEARQGAGEQYF. DNA of the CDR3: TGTGCCAGCAGCTGGGAGGCACGGCAGGGGGCGGGCGAGCAGTACTTC.

This sequence joins TRBV7-6 and TRBJ2-3; no reliable D call. Germline CDR1 is SGHVS and CDR2 is FNYEAQ. This CDR3 comprises 15 residues. Between the trimmed V and J ends, which lost 0 bases and 5 bases, there was a span of 12 bases. As DNA, the CDR3 is TGTGCCAGCAGCTTAGCGGCTAGAGGAAAAGATACGCAGTATTTT. It is translated as CASSLAARGKDTQYF.

The chain's CDR3 is CASREGPGNEQFF. Written as DNA, the CDR3 is TGTGCCAGCCGGGAGGGCCCAGGAAATGAGCAGTTCTTC. The J gene is TRBJ2-1, the V gene TRBV10-3, with 8 bases that match TRBD2. V shed 10 bases and J 7 bases; nucleotides not matched to a gene: 9. Germline-derived CDR1 and CDR2 are ENHRY and SYGVKD. This CDR3 has 13 residues.

The genes are TRBV6-6 and TRBJ2-1; 11 bases are a match to TRBD2. The CDR3 loop spans 15 amino acids. Germline V CDR1 and CDR2: MNHNY, SVGAGI (reference sequence). The J segment lost 5 bases and the V segment lost 10 bases, leaving 10 bases of the junction unmatched. In DNA, the CDR3 is TGTGCCACTTCGTACGGGACTAGCGGACACAATGAGCAGTTCTTC. It encodes CATSYGTSGHNEQFF.

The chain carries TRBV27 and TRBJ2-1; 15 nucleotides match TRBD2. CDR1 is MNHEY, CDR2 SMNVEV, per germline (reference sequence). V dropped 5 bases and J dropped 4; count of bases not matched to a gene: 9. The CDR3 loop spans 18 amino acids. CDR3 in DNA: TGTGCCAGCAGTCCCGGGACTAGCGGGAGGCAATATTACAATGAGCAGTTCTTC. Protein: CASSPGTSGRQYYNEQFF.

This chain joins TRBV27 and TRBJ1-1; D possibly corresponds to TRBD1 (5 bases). Germline loops: CDR1 MNHEY, CDR2 SMNVEV (reference sequence). This CDR3 comprises 15 residues. V lost 3 bases to trimming and J lost 4 bases, with 15 bases between them. The CDR3 bases are TGTGCCAGCAGTTTGTACAGGCAGCAGGGCACTGAAGCTTTCTTT. It specifies CASSLYRQQGTEAFF.

The chain has TRBV4-3 and TRBJ1-2, with D possibly being TRBD1 (5 bases). The CDR3 runs to 14 residues. The V end was cut by 0 bases, the J end by 4 bases, with 9 bases between. Germline CDR1 and CDR2: LGHNA and YSLEER. The CDR3 DNA reads TGCGCCAGCAGCCAAGATAACCAGGGCTATGGCTACACCTTC. Residues: CASSQDNQGYGYTF.

This clone appeared a single time. The chain links TRBV5-4 to TRBJ2-1; 13 nucleotides agree with TRBD2. There are 15 residues in the CDR3. Germline-derived CDR1 and CDR2 are SGHNT and YYREEE (reference sequence). Trimming removed 2 bases from V and 10 bases from J; junction bases left unmatched: 6. The CDR3 bases are TGTGCCAGCAGCTTAGGACTAGCGGGAGTTTGGGAGCAGTTCTTC. This codes for CASSLGLAGVWEQFF.

V is TRBV18 and J is TRBJ2-4; weak D call: TRBD2 (5 bases). With 6 bases removed from V and 2 bases from J, the gap between germline ends came to 32 bases. Germline values: CDR1 KGHSH, CDR2 LQKENI. The CDR3 sequence is 21 residues long. CDR3 DNA sequence: TGTGCCAGCTCCCCCGGCTCGGTCGGGCTGGGGAGCTTTCTTTCCAAAAACATTCAGTACTTC. Its translation: CASSPGSVGLGSFLSKNIQYF.

The CDR3 nucleotides read TGCGGCGCAGGGGTCAATGAGCAGTTCTTC. This translates into CGAGVNEQFF. This rearrangement joins TRBV29-1 to TRBJ2-1; D is possibly TRBD1 (6 bases). The CDR3 covers 10 residues. Germline V gene lookup returns CDR1 SQVTM and CDR2 ANQGSEA.

The J gene is TRBJ2-3, the V gene TRBV27; 7 bases are shared with TRBD1. There are 17 residues in the CDR3. V shed 4 bases and J 7 bases; nucleotides not matched to a gene: 17. Germline-derived CDR1 and CDR2 are MNHEY and SMNVEV (reference sequence). This CDR3 reads CASSSFLRQGTPYTQYF. The CDR3 DNA is TGTGCCAGCAGTTCCTTCTTGCGACAGGGTACACCTTATACGCAGTATTTT.

The rearrangement uses TRBV28 and TRBJ2-3, with a weak D call TRBD2 (6 bases). The CDR3 spans 14 residues. Trimming removed 5 bases from V and 3 bases from J, with 12 bases in between. Germline V gives CDR1 MDHEN, CDR2 SYDVKM. The CDR3 sequence is CASSMRGYTDTQYF. The CDR3 DNA is TGTGCCAGCAGTATGCGGGGATATACAGATACGCAGTATTTT.

J is TRBJ1-4 and V is TRBV10-3; weak D call: TRBD1 (5 bases). V dropped 0 bases and J dropped 4 bases, with 18 bases sitting between them. The V gene's germline CDR1 is ENHRY and CDR2 SYGVKD. This CDR3 has 18 amino acids. This CDR3 is CAISESRGGVVNNEKLFF. CDR3 bases: TGTGCCATCAGTGAGTCGAGGGGAGGAGTTGTTAATAATGAAAAACTGTTTTTT.

The chain couples TRBV5-1 to TRBJ2-7; 7 bases fit TRBD2. The junction had 5 bases not matched to a gene; V was cut back by 4 bases and J by 1 base. The CDR3 is made up of 14 amino acids. Germline CDR1 reads SGHRS; CDR2 reads YFSETQ. The CDR3 bases are TGCGCCAGCAGCCAGGCGGGGGTTTCCTACGAGCAGTACTTC. This codes for CASSQAGVSYEQYF.